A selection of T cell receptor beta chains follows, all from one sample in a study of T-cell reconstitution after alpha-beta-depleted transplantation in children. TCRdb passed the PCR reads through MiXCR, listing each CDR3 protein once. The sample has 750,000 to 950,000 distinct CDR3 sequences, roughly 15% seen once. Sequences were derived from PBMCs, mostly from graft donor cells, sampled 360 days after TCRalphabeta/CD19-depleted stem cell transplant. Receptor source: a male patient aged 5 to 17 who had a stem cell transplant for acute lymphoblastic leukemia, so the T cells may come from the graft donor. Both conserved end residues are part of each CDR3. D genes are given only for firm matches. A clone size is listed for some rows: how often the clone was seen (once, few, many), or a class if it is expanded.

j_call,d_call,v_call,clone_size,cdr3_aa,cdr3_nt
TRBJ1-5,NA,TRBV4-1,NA,CASSRQRSSSNQPQHF,TGCGCCAGCAGCCGACAAAGGAGCTCATCCAATCAGCCCCAGCATTTT
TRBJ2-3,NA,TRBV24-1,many,CATSDTRATDTQYF,TGTGCCACCAGTGATACGAGAGCCACAGATACGCAGTATTTT
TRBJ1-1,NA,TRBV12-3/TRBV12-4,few,CASSSQQRNTEAFF,TGTGCCAGCAGTTCCCAACAGAGGAACACTGAAGCTTTCTTT
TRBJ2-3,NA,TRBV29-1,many,CSVVPGPSTDTQYF,TGCAGCGTTGTTCCAGGGCCCAGCACAGATACGCAGTATTTT
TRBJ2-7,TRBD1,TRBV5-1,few,CASSLPPDRVTIYEQYF,TGCGCCAGCAGCTTGCCCCCGGACAGGGTCACGATCTACGAGCAGTACTTC
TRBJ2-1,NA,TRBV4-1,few,CASSFWEDEQFF,TGCGCCAGCAGCTTCTGGGAGGATGAGCAGTTCTTC
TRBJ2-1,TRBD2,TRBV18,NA,CASSPLRRETWFF,TGTGCCAGCTCACCACTTCGGCGGGAGACGTGGTTCTTC
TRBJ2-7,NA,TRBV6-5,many,CASSYSSGSFSYEQYF,TGTGCCAGCAGTTACTCGTCCGGCAGCTTCTCCTACGAGCAGTACTTC
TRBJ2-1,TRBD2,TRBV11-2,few,CASSTLAGTYNEQFF,TGTGCCAGCAGCACGCTAGCGGGGACCTACAATGAGCAGTTCTTC
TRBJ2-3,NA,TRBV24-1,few,CATSDLGTPSGDGADTQYF,TGTGCCACCAGTGATTTGGGTACCCCGTCGGGGGATGGGGCAGATACGCAGTATTTT
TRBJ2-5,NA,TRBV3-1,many,CASSQASRETQYF,TGTGCCAGCAGCCAAGCTAGCAGAGAGACCCAGTACTTC
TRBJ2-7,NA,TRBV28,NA,CASRHNYEQYF,TGTGCCAGCAGGCACAATTACGAGCAGTACTTC
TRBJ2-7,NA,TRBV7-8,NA,CASSLATGASYEQYF,TGTGCCAGCAGCTTAGCGACCGGGGCCTCCTACGAGCAGTACTTC
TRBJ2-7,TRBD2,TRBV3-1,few,CASSQDLSFSSGSYEQYF,TGTGCCAGCAGCCAAGATCTTTCTTTCTCTAGCGGCTCCTACGAGCAGTACTTC
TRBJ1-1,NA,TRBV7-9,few,CASSLGVADTEAFF,TGTGCCAGCAGCTTGGGGGTTGCGGATACTGAAGCTTTCTTT